One and the same sample provided the 8 T cell receptor beta chains below, sequenced in a study of T and B cells in COVID-19 patients. TRB rearrangements were amplified by multiplex PCR with BIOMED2 TRB-A/B primers. TCRdb called the multiplex PCR reads again in MiXCR, with one record for every CDR3 protein. The sample contains 8,500 to 13,000 distinct CDR3 sequences, under 35% of which appear only once. TRB was amplified from approximately 250-480 ng of blood genomic DNA. Sequencing was done on a sample of blood. The receptors were gathered from a human donor with active COVID-19.

This clonotype was picked up a small number of times. The V gene is TRBV12-3 or TRBV12-4, the J gene TRBJ2-3, with TRBD2 matching over 10 bases. The CDR3 length is 16 residues. V shed 5 bases, J shed 6 bases, and the junction held 11 bases outside the gene matches. CDR3 DNA sequence: TGTGCCAGCAGTCCCAGCGGGAGCGGGGGGGGGGATACGCAGTATTTT. Encoded protein: CASSPSGSGGGDTQYF.

This clonotype qualifies as medium-sized. The chain couples TRBV19 to TRBJ1-2; TRBD1 is a possible D gene (5 bases). CDR3 length: 12 residues. Germline V gene sequence: CDR1 LNHDA, CDR2 SQIVND (reference sequence). V gave up 3 bases and J gave up 6 bases, with 8 bases separating them. The CDR3 DNA sequence: TGTGCCAGTAGTATTTCAGGGAATGGCTACACCTTC. It is translated as CASSISGNGYTF. Looking up the rest from reference TRBV19 and TRBJ1-2 gives the full variable domain: DGGITQSPKYLFRKEGQNVTLSCEQNLNHDAMYWYRQDPGQGLRLIYYSQIVNDFQKGDIAEGYSVSREKKESFPLTVTSAQKNPTAFYLCASSISGNGYTFGSGTRLTVV.

By share of the sample, this clonotype is medium-sized. The rearrangement joins TRBV6-2 or TRBV6-3 to TRBJ2-5; D is ambiguous. Looked up from germline, CDR1 is MNHEY and CDR2 is SVGEGT. There are 14 residues in the CDR3. Trimming stripped 2 bases from V and 1 base from J, with 8 bases between. Here the CDR3 reads CASSYETPQETQYF. The CDR3 coding sequence is TGTGCCAGCAGTTACGAGACACCCCAAGAGACCCAGTACTTC.

This clonotype has only a few counts. V and J are TRBV27 and TRBJ1-1; D possibly corresponds to TRBD1 (6 bases). V was pared by 2 bases and J by 5 bases, with 9 bases between. Germline V CDR1 and CDR2: MNHEY, SMNVEV (reference sequence). The CDR3 covers 13 residues. The CDR3 region has the DNA TGTGCCAGCAGTTTAGGGGGCCGAACTGAAGCTTTCTTT. This translates into CASSLGGRTEAFF.

This clonotype was counted between two and nine times. The gene calls are TRBV5-5 and TRBJ1-6; D may be TRBD1 (5 bases). The CDR3 is 15 amino acids. Germline CDR1 reads SGHKS; CDR2 reads YYEKEE (reference sequence). V lost 0 bases, J lost 9 bases, and 13 bases lay in between. Here the CDR3 reads CASSLGGRESSPLHF. CDR3 DNA: TGTGCCAGCAGCTTGGGGGGCAGGGAGAGTTCACCCCTCCACTTT. Combining the CDR3 with reference TRBV5-5 and TRBJ1-6 gives the whole variable domain DAGVTQSPTHLIKTRGQQVTLRCSPISGHKSVSWYQQVLGQGPQFIFQYYEKEERGRGNFPDRFSARQFPNYSSELNVNALLLGDSALYLCASSLGGRESSPLHFGNGTRLTVT.

The chain joins TRBV12-3 or TRBV12-4 to TRBJ1-6, with no clear D. The V and J ends lost 2 bases and 11 bases respectively, with 19 bases between them. The CDR3 is 16 residues long. The CDR3 bases are TGTGCCAGCAGTTTAAATCCGCCAACCCTTAGGACACCCCTCCACTTT. Its protein is CASSLNPPTLRTPLHF.

The chain joins TRBV7-2 to TRBJ2-7; 8 bases are shared with TRBD1. Germline assignment: CDR1 SGHTA and CDR2 FQGNSA. This CDR3 contains 15 residues. V shed 5 bases and J 4 bases; nucleotides not matched to a gene: 10. CDR3 coding DNA: TGTGCCAGCAGCGACTCGTGGACAGGGAGGTACGAGCAGTACTTC. Translating gives CASSDSWTGRYEQYF.

The V call is TRBV10-3, the J call TRBJ1-2; weak D call: TRBD1 (5 bases). This CDR3 contains 14 residues. Germline V CDR1 and CDR2: ENHRY, SYGVKD. Trimming took off 3 bases at V and 7 bases at J, with 15 bases between the two ends. CDR3: CAISDDARVVGYTF. The CDR3 nucleotides read TGTGCCATCAGTGATGACGCCAGGGTCGTTGGCTACACCTTC.